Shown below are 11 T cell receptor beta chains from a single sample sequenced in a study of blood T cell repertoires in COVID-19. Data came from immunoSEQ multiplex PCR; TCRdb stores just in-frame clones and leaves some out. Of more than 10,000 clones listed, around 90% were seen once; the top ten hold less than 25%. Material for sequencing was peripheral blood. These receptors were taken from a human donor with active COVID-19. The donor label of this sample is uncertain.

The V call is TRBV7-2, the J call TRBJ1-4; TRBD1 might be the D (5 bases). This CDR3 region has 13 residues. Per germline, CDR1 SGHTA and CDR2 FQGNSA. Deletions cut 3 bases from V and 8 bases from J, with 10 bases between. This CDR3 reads CASSFREGEKLFF. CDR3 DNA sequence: TGTGCCAGCAGCTTTCGGGAGGGGGAAAAACTGTTTTTT.

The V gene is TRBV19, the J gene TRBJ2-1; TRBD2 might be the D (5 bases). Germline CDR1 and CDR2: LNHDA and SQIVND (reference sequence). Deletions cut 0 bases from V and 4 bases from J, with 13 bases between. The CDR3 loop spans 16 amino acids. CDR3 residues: CASSIDHGGSYNEQFF. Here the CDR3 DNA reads TGTGCCAGTAGTATAGATCACGGAGGTTCATACAATGAGCAGTTCTTC.

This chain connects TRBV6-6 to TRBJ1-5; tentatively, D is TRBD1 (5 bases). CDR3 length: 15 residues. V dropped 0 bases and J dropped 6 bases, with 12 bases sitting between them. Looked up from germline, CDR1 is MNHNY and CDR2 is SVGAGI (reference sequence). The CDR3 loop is CASSYSLGGSQPQHF. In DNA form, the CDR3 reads TGTGCCAGCAGTTACTCGTTGGGGGGTAGTCAGCCCCAGCATTTT.

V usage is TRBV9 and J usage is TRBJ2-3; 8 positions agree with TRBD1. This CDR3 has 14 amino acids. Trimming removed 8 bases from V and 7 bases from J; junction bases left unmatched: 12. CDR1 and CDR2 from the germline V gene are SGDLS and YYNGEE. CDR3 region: CASSPRGQDYTQYF. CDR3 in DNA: TGTGCCAGTTCCCCCCGGGGACAGGACTATACGCAGTATTTT. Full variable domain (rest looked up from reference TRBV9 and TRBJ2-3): DSGVTQTPKHLITATGQRVTLRCSPRSGDLSVYWYQQSLDQGLQFLIQYYNGEERAKGNILERFSAQQFPDLHSELNLSSLELGDSALYFCASSPRGQDYTQYFGPGTRLTVL.

DNA for the CDR3: TGTGCCATCAGTTCCAGGGAAAAGGATACGCAGTATTTT. Its translation: CAISSREKDTQYF. The V and J genes are TRBV10-3 and TRBJ2-3; D possibly corresponds to TRBD1 (5 bases). Germline-derived CDR1 and CDR2 are ENHRY and SYGVKD. Deletions cut 5 bases from V and 6 bases from J, with 12 bases between. The CDR3 covers 13 residues.

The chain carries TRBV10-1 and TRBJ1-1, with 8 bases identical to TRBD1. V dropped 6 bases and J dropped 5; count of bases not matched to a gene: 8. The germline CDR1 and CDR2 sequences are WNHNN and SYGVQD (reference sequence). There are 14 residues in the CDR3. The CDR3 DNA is TGCGCCAGCAGACCCCCGAGACAGGGGACTGAAGCTTTCTTT. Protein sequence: CASRPPRQGTEAFF.

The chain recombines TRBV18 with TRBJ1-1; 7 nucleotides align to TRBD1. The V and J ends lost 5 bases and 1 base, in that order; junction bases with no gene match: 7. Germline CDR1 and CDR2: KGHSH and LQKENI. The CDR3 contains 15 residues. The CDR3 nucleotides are TGTGCCAGCTCAGGCAAAGGGGGCTGGAACACTGAAGCTTTCTTT. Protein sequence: CASSGKGGWNTEAFF.

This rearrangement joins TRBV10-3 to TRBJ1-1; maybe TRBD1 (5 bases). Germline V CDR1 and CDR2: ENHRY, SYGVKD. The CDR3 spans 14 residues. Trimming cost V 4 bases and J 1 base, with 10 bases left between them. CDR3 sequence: CAISGAGQNTEAFF. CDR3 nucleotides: TGTGCCATCAGTGGCGCAGGGCAGAACACTGAAGCTTTCTTT.

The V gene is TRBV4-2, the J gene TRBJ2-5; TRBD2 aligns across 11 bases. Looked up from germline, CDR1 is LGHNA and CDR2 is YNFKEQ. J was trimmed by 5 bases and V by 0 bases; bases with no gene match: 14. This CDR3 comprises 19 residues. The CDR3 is CASSQEAHRGLAVRETQYF. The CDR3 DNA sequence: TGTGCCAGCAGCCAAGAGGCTCACCGGGGACTAGCGGTTCGGGAGACCCAGTACTTC.

DNA of the CDR3: TGTGCCAGCAGTTCCCCGGGTCTGAACACTGAAGCTTTCTTT. Translated: CASSSPGLNTEAFF. This rearrangement joins TRBV6-5 to TRBJ1-1; D is unresolved. The CDR3 length is 14 residues. Per the germline V gene, CDR1 is MNHEY and CDR2 is SVGAGI. Trimming removed 4 bases from V and 0 bases from J, with 9 bases in between.

The CDR3 here is CASSLGAGKPQHF. For the CDR3, the DNA is TGTGCCAGCAGTTTAGGGGCAGGGAAGCCCCAGCATTTT. The chain employs TRBV12-3 or TRBV12-4 and TRBJ1-5, with D maybe TRBD1 (5 bases). The CDR3 runs 13 residues. The V and J ends lost 1 base and 8 bases respectively, with 9 bases between them.